The 3 T cell receptor beta chains reported below all come from one sample, sequenced in a study of T cells in tumors after PD-1 blockade. The method was immunoSEQ multiplex PCR; TCRdb's version includes in-frame clones alone and lacks a portion of them. The table lists tens of thousands of clones, around 73% of them singletons. This specimen was PBMCs, taken after anti-PD-1 treatment. These TCRs come from a human donor with basal cell carcinoma.

This chain uses TRBV20-1 with TRBJ2-4, with D perhaps matching TRBD2 (5 bases). V lost 6 bases, J lost 9 bases, and 9 bases lay in between. The CDR3 length is 10 residues. CDR1 is DFQATT, CDR2 SNEGSKA, per germline (reference sequence). As DNA, the CDR3 is TGCAGTGCAGAGGGCACCATTCAGTACTTC. It codes for CSAEGTIQYF.

Here the CDR3 DNA reads TGTGCCTGGAGGACCTTCAACACGGATTCACCCCTCCACTTT. Protein product: CAWRTFNTDSPLHF. The chain is built from TRBV30 and TRBJ1-6; no firm D call. Germline-derived CDR1 and CDR2 are GTSNPN and SVGIG (reference sequence). CDR3 size: 14 residues. V lost 3 bases and J 8 bases, leaving 14 bases between the germline ends.

V and J are TRBV5-3 and TRBJ2-7, with TRBD2 identical over 15 bases. TRBV5-3 is an ORF, with its function uncertain. The V gene end was trimmed by 4 bases and the J gene end by 4 bases; junction bases not matched to a gene: 12. CDR3 length: 18 residues. The CDR3 loop is CARSGLGLAGGEGYEQYF. In DNA, the CDR3 is TGTGCCAGAAGCGGGCTGGGACTAGCGGGGGGAGAAGGGTACGAGCAGTACTTC.